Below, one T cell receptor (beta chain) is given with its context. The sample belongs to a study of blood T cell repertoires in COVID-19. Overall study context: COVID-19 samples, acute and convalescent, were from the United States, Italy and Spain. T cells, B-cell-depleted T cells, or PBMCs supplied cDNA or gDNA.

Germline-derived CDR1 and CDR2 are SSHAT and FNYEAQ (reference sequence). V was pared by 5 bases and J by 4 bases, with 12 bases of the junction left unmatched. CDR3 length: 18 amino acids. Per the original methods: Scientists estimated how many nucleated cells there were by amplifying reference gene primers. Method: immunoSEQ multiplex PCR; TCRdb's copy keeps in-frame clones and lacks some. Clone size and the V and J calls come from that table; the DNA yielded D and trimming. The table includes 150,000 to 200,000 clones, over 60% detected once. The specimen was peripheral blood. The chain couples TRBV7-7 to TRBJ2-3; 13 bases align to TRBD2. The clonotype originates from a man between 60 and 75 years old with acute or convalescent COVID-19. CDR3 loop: CASSPLAGGPFSADTQYF. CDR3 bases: TGTGCCAGCAGCCCACTAGCGGGGGGGCCGTTCAGTGCAGATACGCAGTATTTT.